This T cell receptor beta chain was profiled in a study of post-analysis software for immune sequencing data. This clonotype was seen repeatedly, ten times or more. The antigen is unknown. Study-level results: TRBV5-6, TRBV5-1 and TRBV20-1 were among four or five TRBV segments more frequent in patients than controls.

V was shortened by 5 bases and J by 6 bases, with 17 bases between the two germline ends. The CDR3 length is 15 residues. Germline CDR1 is SGHAT and CDR2 is FQDESV (reference sequence). Included in the TCR beta cDNA libraries were unique molecular identifiers. TCRdb processed the PCR reads anew with MiXCR; each CDR3 protein has one entry. The sample yields about 210,000 distinct CDR3 sequences, 29% seen once. The source material was blood. This receptor was obtained from a girl aged 2 to 17 with multiple sclerosis. This sequence joins TRBV11-1 and TRBJ2-1, with TRBD2 as a possible D gene (6 bases). This CDR3 is CASSRREYPPNEQFF. The CDR3 DNA follows: TGTGCCAGCAGCCGACGGGAGTATCCCCCCAATGAGCAGTTCTTC.